This entry is about one TCR beta chain. What this receptor recognizes is not known. It has no much larger one-base neighbor in the sample; base qualities were not kept. These data are taken from a study of T cells in Graves' hyperthyroidism and ophthalmopathy (dated by TCRdb to between 2018 and 2020). For context, the study as a whole: Peripheral blood samples were taken at initial diagnosis, before any treatment was given. After sampling, hyperthyroidism patients received methimazole starting at 30 mg daily, and ophthalmopathy patients received high-dose intravenous methylprednisolone. To identify distinguishing TCR V-J signatures, a discovery cohort of 90 to 100 patients was used, comprising 43 with Graves' ophthalmopathy and 57 with stable Graves' hyperthyroidism. Thyroid tissue and blood T-cell repertoires from several Graves' hyperthyroidism patients were also compared in the study. Prospective prediction of ophthalmopathy was tested in an independent validation cohort of 18 hyperthyroidism patients and 15 to 17 patients who later progressed to ophthalmopathy. The paper reports TCR Vbeta CDR3 sequencing of approximately 130 peripheral blood samples: 40 to 45 ophthalmopathy, approximately 74 hyperthyroidism and roughly 17 progressor patients. The roughly 100 discovery patients were randomly split 7:3 into training and test sets. Paper-wide results and their limitations: A 13 V-J signature model separated ophthalmopathy from stable hyperthyroidism, with around 91% sensitivity and about 81% specificity in cross-validation and 80%/75% in testing. Sample size was not statistically predetermined, and blinding of investigators to group allocation was not performed. In validation, progression to ophthalmopathy was predicted by the model with roughly 71% sensitivity and 72% to 80% specificity, a median of 6.5 months before onset. Most expanded thyroid clonotypes (frequency above 0.001) were also detected in blood, a finding suggesting that blood repertoires may reflect thyroid immune responses.

Stable Graves' hyperthyroidism was defined as no progression to ophthalmopathy during 18 months of follow-up. Hyperthyroidism patients were newly diagnosed, with disease duration under 2 months, and aged 18 to 65 years. Patients with uncontrolled infections, other autoimmune diseases, pregnancy or lactation were excluded. Diagnoses relied on clinical symptoms, serum thyroxine and TRAb, thyroid ultrasound and orbital computed tomography. PBMCs were separated from under 12 ml of fresh peripheral blood using Ficoll-Paque density gradient centrifugation. Total RNA was extracted with Trizol reagent, and quality was checked on an Agilent 2100 Bioanalyzer. The TCR beta CDR3 regions were amplified from the RNA transcripts. A first-round RT-PCR of the TCR CDR3 used the HTBI primer set with the Qiagen OneStep RT-PCR kit. Libraries were constructed in a second round of multiplex PCR, after which size selection and purification were carried out. Sequencing of the libraries was done on an Illumina HiSeq2000 using paired-end 100 bp reads. For the original study's pipeline: SOAPnuke was used to process the raw data, throwing out any read that contained adapters or uncalled bases, had a mean Phred below 15, or lacked an exact constant-primer or identifier match. COPE v1.2.5 was used to merge the high-quality paired reads, and each unique nucleotide sequence was defined as a clonotype. MiTCR v1.1 was used to align clonotypes to the IMGT TRBV, TRBD and TRBJ reference segments. The analysis included only V-J combinations with a frequency above 0.0001, which together covered approximately 99% of the repertoires. The TCS score was defined as the ratio of F50 (clonal expansion) to E x V (chaos), calculated using BLOSUM62-based TCRdist between CDR3 peptides within each V-J. Welch's t-statistics and random forest reduced several hundred V-J features to 10 to 15, which were used in a naive Bayes classifier (R e1071). TCRdb reprocessing: public reads trimmed at Q25 with fastp, clones called with MiXCR, in-frame beta chains kept. When rows share a CDR3 protein, they turn into one entry using the most common DNA and genes. TCRdb's processing, not the study's, gives the V and J calls here. The sample profile shows roughly 200,000 distinct CDR3 sequences; around 16% of them were found once. In total, the top ten clones hold about two fifths of the sample.

From cysteine to phenylalanine, the CDR3 is 15 amino acids long. Only the CDR3 part of the read is kept: 45 bases, read in frame from the first base. From the germline V gene, CDR1 is SGHRS and CDR2 is YFSETQ. At the junction V is shortened by 3 bases and J by 2 bases, with 14 bases in between. Rearrangement joined TRBV5-1 to TRBJ1-2, and perhaps TRBD1 as D gene, on 5 matching bases. Sequenced sample: blood. This clonotype was obtained from a man aged 40-49 years with Graves' hyperthyroidism. CDR3 sequence: CASSYDSRGNYGYTF. The bases read TGCGCCAGCAGCTACGACAGCCGAGGAAACTATGGCTACACCTTC.